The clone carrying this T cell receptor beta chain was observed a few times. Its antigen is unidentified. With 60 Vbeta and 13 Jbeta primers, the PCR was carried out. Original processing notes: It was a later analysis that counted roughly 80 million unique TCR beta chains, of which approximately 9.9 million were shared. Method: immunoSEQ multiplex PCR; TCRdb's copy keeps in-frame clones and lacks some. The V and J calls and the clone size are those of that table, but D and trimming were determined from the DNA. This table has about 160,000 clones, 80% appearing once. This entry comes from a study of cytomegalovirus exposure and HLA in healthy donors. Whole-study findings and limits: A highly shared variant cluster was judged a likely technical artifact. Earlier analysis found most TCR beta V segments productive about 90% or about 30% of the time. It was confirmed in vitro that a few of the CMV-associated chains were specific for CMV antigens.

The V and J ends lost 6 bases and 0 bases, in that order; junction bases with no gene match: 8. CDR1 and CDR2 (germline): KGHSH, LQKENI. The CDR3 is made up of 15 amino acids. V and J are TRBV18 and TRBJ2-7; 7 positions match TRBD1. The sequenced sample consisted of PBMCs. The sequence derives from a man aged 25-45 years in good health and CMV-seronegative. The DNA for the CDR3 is TGTGCCAGCTCCCCGGGACAGCTAAGCTCCTACGAGCAGTACTTC. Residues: CASSPGQLSSYEQYF.